The sequence of this T cell receptor beta chain was determined in a study of post-analysis software for immune sequencing data. This clonotype appeared once. As yet, its antigen is unknown. Researchers reported that TCR beta cDNA libraries carried unique molecular identifiers. cDNA molecules numbering 400,000 to 550,000 came from about 0.94 to 9.7 million T cells. MiXCR, applied by TCRdb to the PCR reads, yields one record per CDR3 protein. The table has about 770,000 distinct CDR3 sequences, roughly 46% seen once. Broader study findings: Four or five TRBV segments were more frequent in patients than controls; TRBV5-6, TRBV5-1 and TRBV20-1 belonged to this group.

The length of the CDR3 is 18 residues. CDR1 and CDR2 from the germline V gene are DFQATT and SNEGSKA (reference sequence). V lost 5 bases, J lost 0 bases, and 15 bases stayed unmatched. The chain has TRBV20-1 and TRBJ2-3; TRBD2 aligns across 9 bases. The receptor was derived from a girl aged 5 to 17 with multiple sclerosis. Material for sequencing was blood. CDR3 region: CSAGPPPGSGGSTDTQYF. CDR3 nucleotide sequence: TGCAGTGCTGGACCACCGCCGGGTAGCGGGGGAAGCACAGATACGCAGTATTTT.